Sequencing of this TCR beta chain was carried out in a study of cytomegalovirus exposure and HLA in healthy donors. The V end was cut by 3 bases, the J end by 6 bases, with 15 bases between. The CDR3 has 15 amino acids. Per the germline V gene, CDR1 is MGHDK and CDR2 is SYGVNS. The study ran its PCR with 60 Vbeta and 13 Jbeta primers. Clones were sequenced by immunoSEQ multiplex PCR, and TCRdb holds only the in-frame ones, with some missing. The data show about 130,000 clones, 83% seen once. The receptor comes from a middle-aged man in good health and CMV-seronegative. The V gene is TRBV25-1, the J gene TRBJ2-1; TRBD1 is a possible D gene (5 bases). The specimen sequenced was PBMCs. The CDR3 reads CASSDQGPSSNEQFF. The CDR3 DNA is TGTGCCAGCAGTGACCAGGGCCCTTCAAGCAATGAGCAGTTCTTC.